The present entry profiles one TCR beta chain with its context. Amplification used 60 Vbeta primers and 13 Jbeta primers. Using immunoSEQ multiplex PCR, the repertoire was profiled, and TCRdb retains in-frame clones only, with some absent. The profile shows 45,000 to 65,000 clones, 73% of them singletons. The data derive from a study of cytomegalovirus exposure and HLA in healthy donors. This CDR3 is built from 13 residues. Per germline, CDR1 GTSNPN and CDR2 SVGIG (reference sequence). J lost 3 bases, V lost 2 bases, and 2 bases had no gene match. The chain combines TRBV30 with TRBJ1-2, with TRBD1 identical over 8 bases. This sequence was found in a man aged 18 to 29 in good health and CMV-seronegative. The sequenced material came from PBMCs. CDR3 DNA sequence: TGTGCCTGGAGTACGGACAGGGACTATGGCTACACCTTC. Its protein product is CAWSTDRDYGYTF. Complete variable domain (other parts from reference TRBV30 and TRBJ1-2): SQTIHQWPATLVQPVGSPLSLECTVEGTSNPNLYWYRQAAGRGLQLLFYSVGIGQISSEVPQNLSASRPQDRQFILSSKKLLLSDSGFYLCAWSTDRDYGYTFGSGTRLTVV.